The present T cell receptor (beta chain) was sequenced within a study of OX40 agonist ivuxolimab in advanced cancers. Data came from immunoSEQ multiplex PCR; TCRdb stores just in-frame clones and leaves some out. Among tens of thousands of clones listed, approximately 94% were seen once. The CDR3 extends over 15 amino acids. Germline CDR1 LNHDA, CDR2 SQIVND (reference sequence). V was shortened by 0 bases and J by 3 bases, with 9 bases between the two germline ends. Concerning this clone itself: Its target is unknown.

Whole-study results and caveats: Clones of CD4+ and CD8+ blood T cells grew by week 6 at doses of 0.1 to 3.0 mg/kg.

Specimen: CD4+ or CD8+ T cells sorted from blood, collected in a trial of the OX40 agonist ivuxolimab. The TCR sequence derives from an adult with an advanced solid tumor such as melanoma, head and neck, liver or kidney cancer. The chain links TRBV19 to TRBJ2-1; TRBD1 might be the D (6 bases). The CDR3 here is CASSIDTGLYNEQFF. In DNA form, the CDR3 reads TGTGCCAGTAGTATAGACACAGGGCTCTACAATGAGCAGTTCTTC.